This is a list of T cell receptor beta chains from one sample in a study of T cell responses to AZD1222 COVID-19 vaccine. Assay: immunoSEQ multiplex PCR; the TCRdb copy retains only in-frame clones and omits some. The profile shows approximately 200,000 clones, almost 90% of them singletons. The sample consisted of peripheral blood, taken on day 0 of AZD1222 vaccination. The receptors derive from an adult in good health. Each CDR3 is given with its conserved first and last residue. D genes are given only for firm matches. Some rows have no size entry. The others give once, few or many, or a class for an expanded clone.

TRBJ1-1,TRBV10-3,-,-,CAISDIDTEAFF,TGTGCCATCAGTGACATAGACACTGAAGCTTTCTTT
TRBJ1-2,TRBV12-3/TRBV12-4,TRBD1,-,CASSSQGTYGYTF,TGTGCCAGCAGTTCACAGGGGACCTATGGCTACACCTTC
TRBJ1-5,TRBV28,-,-,CASSWSGRSDQPQHF,TGTGCCAGCAGTTGGTCAGGGAGATCCGATCAGCCCCAGCATTTT
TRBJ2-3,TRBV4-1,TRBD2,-,CASGTSGVYTDTQYF,TGCGCCAGCGGGACTAGCGGGGTTTACACAGATACGCAGTATTTT
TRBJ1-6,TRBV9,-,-,CASSVSPNSPLHF,TGTGCCAGCAGCGTTAGCCCAAATTCACCCCTCCACTTT
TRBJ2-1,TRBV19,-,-,CASSIIHEQFF,TGTGCCAGTAGTATTATTCATGAGCAGTTCTTC
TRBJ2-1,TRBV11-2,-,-,CASSLWTFNEQFF,TGTGCCAGCAGTCTTTGGACATTCAATGAGCAGTTCTTC
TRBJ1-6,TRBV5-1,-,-,CASSSPRVGGRNSPLHF,TGCGCCAGCAGCTCTCCCCGGGTCGGAGGAAGGAATTCACCCCTCCACTTT
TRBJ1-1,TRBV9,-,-,CASSVAAGTEAFF,TGTGCCAGCAGCGTAGCTGCCGGGACTGAAGCTTTCTTT
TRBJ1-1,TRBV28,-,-,CASSSQGGWTEAFF,TGTGCCAGCAGTTCTCAAGGGGGGTGGACTGAAGCTTTCTTT
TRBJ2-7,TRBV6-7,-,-,CASSYSKEERQHPTYEQYF,TGTGCCAGCAGTTACTCGAAGGAGGAGAGGCAGCATCCCACCTACGAGCAGTACTTC
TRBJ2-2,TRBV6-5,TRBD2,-,CASSRRGGPVGELFF,TGTGCCAGCAGCCGGCGGGGGGGTCCGGTCGGGGAGCTGTTTTTT
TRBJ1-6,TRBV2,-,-,CASSEAGGPYQNSPLHF,TGTGCCAGCAGTGAGGCCGGGGGGCCGTACCAAAATTCACCCCTCCACTTT
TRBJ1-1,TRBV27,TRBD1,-,CASSAAPTGGTEAFF,TGTGCCAGCAGCGCAGCACCGACAGGGGGCACTGAAGCTTTCTTT
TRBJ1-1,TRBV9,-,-,CASSPPAANTEAFF,TGTGCCAGCAGCCCCCCCGCGGCGAACACTGAAGCTTTCTTT
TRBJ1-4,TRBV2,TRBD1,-,CASSRQGFGEKLFF,TGTGCCAGCAGTAGACAGGGGTTCGGAGAAAAACTGTTTTTT
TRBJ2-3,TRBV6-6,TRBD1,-,CASSATGTDSTDTQYF,TGTGCCAGCAGTGCCACCGGGACAGACAGCACAGATACGCAGTATTTT
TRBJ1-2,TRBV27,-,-,CASKSEGVGWGYTF,TGTGCCAGCAAGTCCGAAGGAGTAGGATGGGGCTACACCTTC
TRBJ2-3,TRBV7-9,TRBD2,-,CASRRTASGGTDTQYF,TGTGCCAGCAGGCGAACGGCTAGCGGGGGCACAGATACGCAGTATTTT
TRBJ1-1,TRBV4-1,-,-,CASSQDPDNRGEAFF,TGCGCCAGCAGCCAAGATCCGGACAACCGGGGTGAAGCTTTCTTT
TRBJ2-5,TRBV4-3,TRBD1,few,CASSQDGTDRETQYF,TGCGCCAGCAGCCAAGACGGGACAGATCGAGAGACCCAGTACTTC
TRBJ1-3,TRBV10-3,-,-,CAIMGSGNTIYF,TGTGCCATCATGGGGTCTGGAAACACCATATATTTT
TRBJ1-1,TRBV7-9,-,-,CASSLAEGVNTEAFF,TGTGCCAGCAGCTTAGCGGAAGGGGTGAACACTGAAGCTTTCTTT
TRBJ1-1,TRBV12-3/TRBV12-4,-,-,CASRTSGQTAFF,TGTGCCAGCAGGACTTCGGGCCAAACGGCTTTCTTT
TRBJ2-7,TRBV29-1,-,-,CSVVGERGTYEQYF,TGCAGCGTTGTTGGGGAGAGGGGCACCTACGAGCAGTACTTC
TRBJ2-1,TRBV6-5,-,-,CASRRYNEQFF,TGTGCCAGCAGGCGTTACAATGAGCAGTTCTTC
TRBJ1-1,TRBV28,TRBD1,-,CATSGTGGAWDTEAFF,TGTGCCACCAGCGGGACAGGGGGCGCGTGGGACACTGAAGCTTTCTTT
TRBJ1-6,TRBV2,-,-,CASSVRGMSSYNSPLHF,TGTGCCAGCAGTGTGAGGGGTATGAGCTCCTATAATTCACCCCTCCACTTT
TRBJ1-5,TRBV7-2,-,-,CASSLGPGPINQPQHF,TGTGCCAGCAGCTTAGGCCCGGGTCCGATCAATCAGCCCCAGCATTTT
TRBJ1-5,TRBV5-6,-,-,CASSPAPDQPQHF,TGTGCCAGCAGCCCAGCTCCGGATCAGCCCCAGCATTTT
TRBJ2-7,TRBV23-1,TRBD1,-,CASSPRHDRAHEQYF,TGCGCCAGCAGTCCCCGGCATGACAGGGCCCACGAGCAGTACTTC
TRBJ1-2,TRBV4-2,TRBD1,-,CASSQQDRGGYGYTF,TGTGCCAGCAGCCAACAGGACAGGGGCGGCTATGGCTACACCTTC
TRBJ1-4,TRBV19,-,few,CASSERVEKLFF,TGTGCCAGCTCCGAAAGGGTGGAAAAACTGTTTTTT
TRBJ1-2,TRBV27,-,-,CASSSSDKGFSRWLSYTF,TGTGCCAGCAGTTCATCAGACAAGGGATTCTCTCGATGGCTCAGCTACACCTTC
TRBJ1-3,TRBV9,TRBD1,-,CASSHEGARNTIYF,TGTGCCAGCAGCCATGAGGGGGCGAGAAACACCATATATTTT
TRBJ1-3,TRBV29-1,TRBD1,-,CSAGQGPGNTIYF,TGCAGCGCCGGACAGGGGCCCGGAAACACCATATATTTT
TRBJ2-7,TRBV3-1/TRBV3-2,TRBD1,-,CASSRTGPYEQYF,TGTGCCAGCAGTCGGACAGGGCCGTACGAGCAGTACTTC
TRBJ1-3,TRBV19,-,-,CASSKQGSGNTIYF,TGTGCCAGTAGTAAACAGGGCTCTGGAAACACCATATATTTT
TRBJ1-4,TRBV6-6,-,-,CASSGAGLEKLFF,TGTGCCAGCAGTGGGGCAGGGCTGGAAAAACTGTTTTTT
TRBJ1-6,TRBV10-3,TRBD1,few,CAISGQGNSPLHF,TGTGCCATCAGTGGACAGGGTAATTCACCCCTCCACTTT
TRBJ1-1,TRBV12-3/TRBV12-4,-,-,CASRRDGNTEAFF,TGTGCCAGCAGGCGGGACGGGAACACTGAAGCTTTCTTT